This T cell receptor beta chain was sequenced in a study of T cell responses to AZD1222 COVID-19 vaccine (dated by TCRdb to the early 2020s). The study in broad terms: AZD1222 recipients with second doses at about 4 weeks or about 12 weeks were pooled, because spike-specific TCR depth and breadth did not differ between schedules. TCR sequencing was performed for 230 to 250 trial participants, of whom roughly 200 were given two doses of AZD1222 and approximately 25 were given two doses of MenACWY control vaccine. Trial participants were enrolled into age subgroups of 18-55, 56-69 and 70-plus years, which contained roughly 140, 27 and 60 TCR-sequenced participants, respectively. General conclusions and limits of the study: Reportedly, almost half of the unique spike-specific TCRs recognized epitopes lying outside the regions that are mutated in the B.1.351 and B.1.1.7 variants. Because no day 14 peak-response samples were available, the repertoires could be characterized only after the peak T cell response. Participants were mostly white British and included more females than males, and it was suggested by the authors that clonal diversity may have been underestimated. The vaccine-associated CD4 TCRs covered the entire spike protein, and the dominant responses fell in regions 160-218 and 743-854. In the small 56-69-year group, the increase in depth fell short of significance, most likely because of low power. After two AZD1222 doses, spike-specific TCR breadth and depth were significantly higher than at day 0 and than in MenACWY recipients. Conclusions about previously exposed vaccinees are limited because only five or six AZD1222 recipients were SARS-CoV-2 seropositive at baseline.

A word on this clone: Its recognized antigen is unknown. No much larger clone is present one base from it, and per-base qualities are unavailable.

Counted from cysteine to phenylalanine, this CDR3 has 20 amino acids. The DNA shown is the 60-base CDR3, in frame from base 1. The junction shows trimming of 1 base on V and 1 base on J, and the gene matches do not reach 14 bases of it. CDR1 and CDR2, looked up from the germline V gene (reference sequence), are LNHDA and SQIVND. The CDR3 regions of human TCRbeta chains were subjected to immunosequencing. The study's processing was this. TCRs in the repertoires were matched against a reference library of SARS-CoV-2-specific TCRs that had been generated with the MIRA antigen-specificity platform. Breadth was defined as the fraction of unique TCRs that were SARS-CoV-2-associated, and depth was defined as the fraction of total T cells that were SARS-CoV-2-associated. Using the MIRA data, each spike-specific TCR was mapped to the spike region that the TCR reacts to and placed in a CD4 or CD8 class. Log10-transformed breadth and depth values were compared by one-way ANOVA with Sidak's multiple comparisons tests. TCRdb provides this immuneACCESS table in a form limited to in-frame rearrangements. Some clones are lacking; in checked studies, under half of them reflect an unresolved V gene, and why the rest are absent is not known. V and J calls and clone size are copied from that table; D and trimming were computed from the DNA. A total of roughly 35,000 clones appear in this sample, about 86% of them only once. The ten largest clones represent 6.8% of the sample.

The time point label for this specimen denotes: baseline before first vaccination. Samples from vaccinated people were obtained from the UK trials COV001 and COV002, which included a single-blind randomized controlled phase 2/3 trial of AZD1222 (ChAdOx1 nCoV-19) in healthy adults. For TCRbeta chain sequencing, PBMC samples were collected from trial participants at day 0 and at day 28 after the second dose. Sequencing used peripheral blood, obtained on day 0 of AZD1222 vaccination. This clonotype was sampled from an adult in good health. The V and J segments used are TRBV19 and TRBJ2-1, with 9 junctional bases fitting TRBD2. The bases are TGTGCCAGTAGTATAGTTTATAGCGGGAGAGCCAGGAAGTCCTACAATGAGCAGTTCTTC. This is translated as CASSIVYSGRARKSYNEQFF.